The next 14 T cell receptor beta chains were all read from a single sample in a study of identical twins. TCRdb ran MiXCR on the 5' RACE reads and lists one entry per CDR3 protein. The repertoire includes some 730,000 distinct CDR3 sequences, 18% of them detected once, and around 14% sits in the top ten. These records were also assigned to another study, of T cells expressing NK-cell markers.

Specimen: PBMCs. Receptors were obtained from a woman younger than 35 in good health.

This clonotype has just a few counts. DNA for the CDR3: TGTGCCATCAGTGGGGAGGGGGCCTGGGAGACACCCCTCCACTTT. Encoded protein: CAISGEGAWETPLHF. The chain is built from TRBV10-3 and TRBJ1-6, with TRBD1 matching over 7 bases. From germline, CDR1 is ENHRY and CDR2 SYGVKD. This CDR3 region has 15 residues. After removal of 4 bases from V and 11 bases from J, the junction contained 11 bases not matched to a gene.

This chain joins TRBV12-5 and TRBJ2-2, with 8 bases identical to TRBD2. V gave up 2 bases and J gave up 1 base; unmatched junction bases: 0. Germline lookup yields CDR1 LGHNT and CDR2 FRNRAP. The CDR3 has 15 amino acids. This CDR3 reads CASGLTSGNTGELFF. The CDR3 DNA is TGTGCTAGTGGTTTGACTAGCGGGAACACCGGGGAGCTGTTTTTT.

This clonotype came up once. The V gene is TRBV7-9, the J gene TRBJ2-1, with 7 bases that match TRBD1. The V segment lost 5 bases and the J segment 10 bases; nucleotides outside the gene matches: 5. Germline V gives CDR1 SEHNR, CDR2 FQNEAQ (reference sequence). CDR3 length: 12 residues. Here the CDR3 reads CASSLMDREQFF. The CDR3 DNA sequence: TGTGCCAGCAGCCTGATGGACAGGGAGCAGTTCTTC.

This clonotype showed up just a few times. V is TRBV7-3 and J is TRBJ2-5; D possibly uses TRBD1 or TRBD2 (6 bases each). The CDR3 runs to 15 residues. V was shortened by 2 bases and J by 5 bases, with 15 bases between the two germline ends. The germline V gene has CDR1 SGHTA and CDR2 FQGTGA. The CDR3 bases are TGTGCCAGCAGCTTATACGGGGGCTTGTTGGAGACCCAGTACTTC. Translation gives CASSLYGGLLETQYF. Together with reference TRBV7-3 and TRBJ2-5, the CDR3 gives the full variable domain: GAGVSQTPSNKVTEKGKYVELRCDPISGHTALYWYRQSLGQGPEFLIYFQGTGAADDSGLPNDRFFAVRPEGSVSTLKIQRTERGDSAVYLCASSLYGGLLETQYFGPGTRLLVL.

The V and J genes are TRBV12-3 or TRBV12-4 and TRBJ2-6; D is unresolved. V lost 5 bases, J lost 2 bases, and 7 bases lay in between. The CDR3 extends over 14 amino acids. CDR3 nucleotides: TGTGCCAGCAGTGTGGGGACTGGGGCCAACGTCCTGACTTTC. This codes for CASSVGTGANVLTF.

The table lists this clonotype with a few counts. This sequence joins TRBV20-1 and TRBJ1-5, with D hard to call. Germline V lookup: CDR1 DFQATT, CDR2 SNEGSKA (reference sequence). The V and J ends lost 4 bases and 0 bases respectively, with 7 bases between them. This CDR3 has 13 residues. CDR3 amino acids: CSATGYSNQPQHF. CDR3 coding DNA: TGCAGTGCTACAGGATATAGCAATCAGCCCCAGCATTTT.

This chain connects TRBV12-3 or TRBV12-4 to TRBJ2-1, with D hard to call. This CDR3 region has 13 residues. Trimming cost V 3 bases and J 9 bases, with 12 bases left between them. The CDR3 loop is CASSLPSGVEQFF. As DNA, the CDR3 is TGTGCCAGCAGTTTGCCTAGTGGCGTTGAGCAGTTCTTC.

This clonotype turned up a few times. CDR3 sequence: CASSSPPIHNEQFF. The DNA for the CDR3 is TGTGCCAGCAGTTCCCCCCCGATCCACAATGAGCAGTTCTTC. This chain uses TRBV6-5 with TRBJ2-1, with D unresolved. The CDR3 length is 14 residues. Per germline, CDR1 MNHEY and CDR2 SVGAGI. Trimming removed 4 bases at V and 5 bases at J, with 12 bases between.

In its sample, this clonotype was seen a few times. The V and J genes are TRBV6-6 and TRBJ1-1; D gene ambiguous. The CDR3 contains 11 residues. CDR1 is MNHNY, CDR2 SVGAGI, per germline (reference sequence). V lost 7 bases, J lost 6 bases, and 9 bases lay in between. The CDR3 DNA is TGTGCCAGCACTCAACCTTCTGAAGCTTTCTTT. Amino acids: CASTQPSEAFF.

This clonotype occurred a few times. V usage is TRBV5-1 and J usage is TRBJ2-7; D is ambiguous. CDR1 is SGHRS, CDR2 YFSETQ, per germline. This CDR3 is built from 15 residues. The ends were cut back, 5 bases at V and 3 bases at J, with 18 bases in the middle. The DNA of the CDR3 is TGCGCCAGCAGTCATATAAACTCCAGGAACTACGAGCAGTACTTC. Translating it yields CASSHINSRNYEQYF.

The J gene is TRBJ2-1, the V gene TRBV6-5, with 10 bases that match TRBD2. The CDR3 sequence is 17 residues long. Germline CDR1 reads MNHEY; CDR2 reads SVGAGI. Trimming at V came to 3 bases and at J to 6 bases, leaving 11 bases not matched to a gene. The CDR3 loop is CASSYTSGITFGNEQFF. CDR3 nucleotides: TGTGCCAGCAGTTATACTAGCGGGATAACTTTTGGCAATGAGCAGTTCTTC.

The V and J genes are TRBV12-3 or TRBV12-4 and TRBJ2-1; the D call may be TRBD1 or TRBD2 (5 bases each). The CDR3 totals 14 residues. V lost 7 bases and J lost 5, with 15 bases in between. The chain's CDR3 is CASNPRDPHNEQFF. Written as DNA, the CDR3 is TGTGCCAGCAACCCCCGGGACCCACACAATGAGCAGTTCTTC.

This clonotype turned up a few times. J is TRBJ2-7 and V is TRBV20-1; 10 nucleotides match TRBD2. This CDR3 is built from 14 residues. Trimming removed 6 bases from V and 6 bases from J; junction bases left unmatched: 11. CDR1 and CDR2 (germline): DFQATT, SNEGSKA (reference sequence). In nucleotides, the CDR3 is TGCAGTGCAACGAGCGGGAGGGCCGCATTCGAGCAGTACTTC. It codes for CSATSGRAAFEQYF.

The V call is TRBV27, the J call TRBJ2-2; a weak D match, TRBD2 (6 bases). The CDR3 consists of 18 residues. V gave up 1 base and J gave up 4 bases, with 19 bases separating them. The germline V gene encodes CDR1 MNHEY and CDR2 SMNVEV (reference sequence). CDR3 region: CASSLFIVGGSVTGELFF. The CDR3 DNA sequence: TGTGCCAGCAGTTTATTCATCGTTGGGGGGTCGGTCACCGGGGAGCTGTTTTTT.